Listed here are 4 T cell receptor beta chains from one sample, sequenced in a study of identifying expanded T cells in peripheral blood. TCRdb's table, derived via immunoSEQ multiplex PCR, lists solely in-frame clones and lacks some. The sample includes 100,000 or so clones, about 89% of them seen just once. The sequenced sample consisted of blood. Source of these receptors: a person aged 18-70 years in good health.

The chain employs TRBV12-5 and TRBJ2-3; 8 bases map to TRBD1. CDR1 is LGHNT, CDR2 FRNRAP, per germline. CDR3 length equals 15 residues. With V trimmed by 0 bases and J by 5 bases, 4 bases remained unmatched. The CDR3 nucleotides read TGTGCTAGTGGTTTGGTCCAGGGGGCAGGAGATACGCAGTATTTT. Translating gives CASGLVQGAGDTQYF.

The genes are TRBV6-6 and TRBJ2-7, with D possibly being TRBD1 or TRBD2 (5 bases each). The ends were cut back, 4 bases at V and 3 bases at J, with 13 bases in the middle. The germline CDR1 and CDR2 sequences are MNHNY and SVGAGI (reference sequence). The CDR3 runs to 14 residues. CDR3 DNA sequence: TGTGCCAGCAGTTCCCCAGGGAGCTTCTACGAGCAGTACTTC. This encodes CASSSPGSFYEQYF.

CDR3: CASSPDRGRDGYTF. The CDR3 DNA follows: TGTGCCAGCAGCCCCGACAGGGGGCGAGATGGCTACACCTTC. The chain carries TRBV2 and TRBJ1-2; TRBD1 matches at 10 bases. Germline CDR1 and CDR2: SNHLY and FYNNEI. V dropped 6 bases and J dropped 6; count of bases not matched to a gene: 7. This CDR3 comprises 14 residues.

The chain couples TRBV6-6 to TRBJ2-7; the D is unclear. This CDR3 is built from 13 residues. V shed 2 bases and J shed 5 bases, with 10 bases lying between them. Germline V gene sequence: CDR1 MNHNY, CDR2 SVGAGI (reference sequence). The CDR3 is CASSYKESDEQYF. In nucleotides, the CDR3 is TGTGCCAGCAGTTACAAGGAATCCGACGAGCAGTACTTC.